Listed here is a single T cell receptor beta chain. Its antigen is not identified. The treatment was: oral pan-JAK inhibitor, 5-10 mg twice daily. The data were obtained in a study of CD8+ T cells in alopecia areata. Background on the study: The study gave treated patients oral tofacitinib at 5 to 10 mg twice daily. Patients in the study were on tofacitinib for 6 to 18 months, then off it for 6 months. Overall study findings and caveats: Scalp data also include sequences from resident alphabeta T cells of normal skin. Compared with normal scalp, lesional scalp had higher clonality and more expanded CD8+ clones.

V lost 5 bases, J lost 0 bases, and 4 bases stayed unmatched. CDR3 length equals 14 residues. Germline CDR1 reads SGHDN; CDR2 reads FVKESK. Following RNA extraction, reverse transcription yielded cDNA that acted as the sequencing template. Sequencing used immunoSEQ multiplex PCR; TCRdb keeps in-frame clones, though not all of them. The sample lists approximately 280,000 clones; more than 45% were seen once. This sequence originates from a human donor with alopecia areata. This chain joins TRBV14 and TRBJ2-7, with 7 bases lining up with TRBD1. The material was CD4+ T cells sorted from blood, obtained at week 24, from a patient treated with tofacitinib. The CDR3 loop reads CASSLTGLSYEQYF. In DNA, the CDR3 is TGTGCCAGCAGCTTGACAGGGCTCTCCTACGAGCAGTACTTC. Using reference TRBV14 and TRBJ2-7 for the parts outside the CDR3, the full variable domain is EAGVTQFPSHSVIEKGQTVTLRCDPISGHDNLYWYRRVMGKEIKFLLHFVKESKQDESGMPNNRFLAERTGGTYSTLKVQPAELEDSGVYFCASSLTGLSYEQYFGPGTRLTVT.